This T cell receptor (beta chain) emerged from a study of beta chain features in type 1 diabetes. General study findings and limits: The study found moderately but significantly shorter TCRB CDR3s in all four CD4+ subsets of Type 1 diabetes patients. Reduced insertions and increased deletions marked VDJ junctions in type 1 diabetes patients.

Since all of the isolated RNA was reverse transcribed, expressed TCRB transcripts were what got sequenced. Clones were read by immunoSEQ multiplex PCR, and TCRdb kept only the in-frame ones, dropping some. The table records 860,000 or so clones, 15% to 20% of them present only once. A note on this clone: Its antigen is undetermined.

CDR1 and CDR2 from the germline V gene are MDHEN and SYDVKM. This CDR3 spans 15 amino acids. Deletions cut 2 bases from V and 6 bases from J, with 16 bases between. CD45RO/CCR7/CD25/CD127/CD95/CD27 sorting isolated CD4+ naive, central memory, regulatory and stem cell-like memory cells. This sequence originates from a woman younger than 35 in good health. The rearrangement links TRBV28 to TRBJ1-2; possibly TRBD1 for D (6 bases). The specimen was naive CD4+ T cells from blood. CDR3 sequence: CASSLGTGRSDGYTF. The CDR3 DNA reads TGTGCCAGCAGTTTAGGTACAGGGCGTTCTGATGGCTACACCTTC.